The 6 T cell receptor beta chains below were found in one sample sequenced in a study of CD8 T cells in Susac syndrome (dated 2019 in TCRdb). Library preparation was by the immunoSEQ multiplex PCR assay. RNA was extracted with the RNeasy kit and roughly 0.5 to 1 ug was reverse transcribed using random hexamers. TCRdb applied fastp at Q25 and MiXCR to the public reads, then kept only in-frame beta chains. Every distinct CDR3 protein forms one entry, paired with its most common genes and DNA. In this sample the table shows about 250,000 distinct CDR3 sequences, 93% of which occur a single time. The ten top clones hold roughly 0.072% of the sample. Sequencing was performed on CD4+ T cells from PBMCs. These receptor sequences come from a human donor with multiple sclerosis.

The chain links TRBV5-6 to TRBJ2-7; D is undetermined. V lost 2 bases, J lost 3 bases, and 12 bases lay in between. The CDR3 covers 14 residues. Looked up from germline, CDR1 is SGHDT and CDR2 is YYEEEE. The CDR3 reads CASSFSGGNYEQYV. In DNA form, the CDR3 reads TGTGCCAGCAGCTTCTCGGGTGGGAACTACGAGCAGTACGTC.

The rearrangement uses TRBV18 and TRBJ2-5; no clear D. Trimming stripped 2 bases from V and 5 bases from J, with 15 bases between. The germline V gene has CDR1 KGHSH and CDR2 LQKENI. The CDR3 has 15 amino acids. CDR3 region: CASSPEVARQETQYF. CDR3 bases: TGTGCCAGCTCACCAGAGGTGGCCAGGCAGGAGACCCAGTACTTC.

The chain links TRBV6-6 to TRBJ2-5; 10 bases are a match to TRBD2. CDR3 length: 15 amino acids. J was trimmed by 7 bases and V by 6 bases; bases with no gene match: 11. Germline CDR1 MNHNY, CDR2 SVGAGI (reference sequence). CDR3 loop: CASRSSGGASGTQYF. For the CDR3, the DNA is TGTGCCAGCAGGTCGAGCGGGGGGGCTAGTGGGACCCAGTACTTC.

V is TRBV6-1 and J is TRBJ2-7; 9 positions match TRBD1. Germline lookup yields CDR1 MNHNS and CDR2 SASEGT. The CDR3 loop spans 16 amino acids. The J segment lost 0 bases and the V segment lost 1 base, leaving 4 bases of the junction unmatched. CDR3 loop: CASSEVDRGNSYEQYV. Written as DNA, the CDR3 is TGTGCCAGCAGTGAAGTCGACAGGGGGAACTCCTACGAGCAGTACGTC.

The V gene is TRBV11-2, the J gene TRBJ2-1, with 11 bases matching TRBD2. Germline V gene data show CDR1 as SGHAT and CDR2 as FQNNGV. V lost 5 bases, J lost 0 bases, and 6 bases stayed unmatched. CDR3 length: 17 amino acids. CDR3 bases: TGTGCCAGCAGCCTCCGACTAGCGGGACGCTCCTACAATGAGCAGTTCTTC. Amino acids: CASSLRLAGRSYNEQFF. The full variable domain, completed using reference TRBV11-2 and TRBJ2-1, is EAGVAQSPRYKIIEKRQSVAFWCNPISGHATLYWYQQILGQGPKLLIQFQNNGVVDDSQLPKDRFSAERLKGVDSTLKIQPAKLEDSAVYLCASSLRLAGRSYNEQFFGPGTRLTVL.

The V and J genes are TRBV5-1 and TRBJ2-5; the match to TRBD2 covers 10 bases. Trimming cost V 5 bases and J 5 bases; bases outside gene matches: 9. Germline CDR1 and CDR2: SGHRS and YFSETQ. The CDR3 totals 15 residues. Here the CDR3 reads CASRTGTSVEETQYF. The CDR3 DNA reads TGCGCCAGCAGAACCGGGACTAGCGTGGAGGAGACCCAGTACTTC.